The 30 T cell receptor beta chains in this list originate from one sample, sequenced in a study of molecular identifiers for immune sequencing clone quantification. TCRdb independently ran MiXCR on the PCR reads; one entry per CDR3 protein. The data hold around 480,000 distinct CDR3 sequences, with about 20% observed a single time. Specimen: naive CD8+ T cells from blood, with Jurkat cell RNA spiked in. Specified subset: FACS-sorted CD8+CD4-CCR7+CD45RA+ naive T cells. These receptor sequences come from a human donor in good health. Some libraries in this study had Jurkat cell RNA spiked in.

At least ten counts were recorded for this clonotype. The CDR3 nucleotides read TGTGCCAGTAGTATAGGAGGCAGCTACGAGCAGTACTTC. It specifies CASSIGGSYEQYF. V gene TRBV19 combines with J gene TRBJ2-7; D unresolved. Germline CDR1 LNHDA, CDR2 SQIVND (reference sequence). CDR3 size: 13 residues. V lost 1 base and J 3 bases, leaving 7 bases between the germline ends.

The chain links TRBV6-5 to TRBJ2-2; 12 bases are shared with TRBD2. The CDR3 extends over 19 amino acids. J was trimmed by 7 bases and V by 3 bases; bases with no gene match: 15. Germline CDR1 and CDR2: MNHEY and SVGAGI. CDR3 nucleotide sequence: TGTGCCAGCAGTTATCTTGGGGCGCTAGCGGGAGGGCCGGGCGGGGAGCTGTTTTTT. As protein: CASSYLGALAGGPGGELFF.

This clonotype was picked up many times. This CDR3 is CASSYGGGLGEQYF. For the CDR3, the DNA is TGTGCCAGCAGTTATGGAGGGGGTTTGGGCGAGCAGTACTTC. The rearrangement links TRBV27 to TRBJ2-7; tentatively, D is TRBD1 or TRBD2 (6 bases each). There are 14 residues in the CDR3. Germline CDR1 MNHEY, CDR2 SMNVEV (reference sequence). Deletions cut 4 bases from V and 6 bases from J, with 16 bases between.

This clonotype was observed a few times. This rearrangement joins TRBV28 to TRBJ2-6, with 10 bases identical to TRBD1. CDR1 and CDR2 (germline): MDHEN, SYDVKM. V lost 5 bases to trimming and J lost 5 bases; unmatched junction nucleotides: 15. This CDR3 is built from 19 residues. CDR3 region: CASSRTSGTGALWANVLTF. The DNA of the CDR3 is TGTGCCAGCAGTCGGACCTCCGGGACAGGGGCTCTTTGGGCCAACGTCCTGACTTTC.

The chain carries TRBV7-6 and TRBJ2-1, with 7 positions matching TRBD1. This CDR3 region has 14 residues. Germline CDR1 and CDR2: SGHVS and FNYEAQ. V shed 4 bases and J 6 bases; nucleotides not matched to a gene: 6. CDR3 in amino acids: CASSYTTGANEQFF. CDR3 DNA: TGTGCCAGCAGCTATACCACAGGGGCCAATGAGCAGTTCTTC.

This clonotype was counted ten times or more. The chain has TRBV5-4 and TRBJ1-1; no clear D gene. CDR3 length: 14 amino acids. Germline loops: CDR1 SGHNT, CDR2 YYREEE (reference sequence). V was shortened by 0 bases and J by 0 bases, with 6 bases between the two germline ends. In DNA form, the CDR3 reads TGTGCCAGCAGCTTGGGGGTCATGAACACTGAAGCTTTCTTT. The encoded protein is CASSLGVMNTEAFF. The complete variable domain, with remaining parts taken from reference TRBV5-4 and TRBJ1-1, reads ETGVTQSPTHLIKTRGQQVTLRCSSQSGHNTVSWYQQALGQGPQFIFQYYREEENGRGNFPPRFSGLQFPNYSSELNVNALELDDSALYLCASSLGVMNTEAFFGQGTRLTVV.

This chain joins TRBV20-1 and TRBJ2-2; 7 bases are a match to TRBD2. This CDR3 comprises 15 residues. Trimming took 1 base from V and 4 from J; bases not matched to a gene: 6. Germline lookup yields CDR1 DFQATT and CDR2 SNEGSKA (reference sequence). The CDR3 DNA is TGCAGTGCTAGAGGGGGCGGGAGCGGCACCGGGGAGCTGTTTTTT. Its translation is CSARGGGSGTGELFF.

With respect to this clonotype: Given a much more abundant clone one base away, this may be a read error. The chain combines TRBV5-1 with TRBJ2-5; possible D gene TRBD1, 5 bases. The CDR3 is 14 residues long. Trimming shortened V by 3 bases and J by 7 bases, and 16 bases separated the two germline ends. Germline values: CDR1 SGHRS, CDR2 YFSETQ. CDR3 coding DNA: TGCGCCAGCAGCTCGGTGGACAAAAGAGGGACCCAGTACTTC. Protein sequence: CASSSVDKRGTQYF.

The chain recombines TRBV27 with TRBJ1-1; D may be TRBD1 (5 bases). Germline V CDR1 and CDR2: MNHEY, SMNVEV (reference sequence). The V end was cut by 6 bases, the J end by 7 bases, with 9 bases between. This CDR3 is 11 amino acids long. CDR3 in amino acids: CASRMGLEAFF. CDR3 bases: TGTGCCAGCAGGATGGGGCTTGAAGCTTTCTTT.

This clonotype was seen repeatedly, ten times or more. The chain links TRBV7-9 to TRBJ2-3, with 8 bases that match TRBD2. Germline values: CDR1 SEHNR, CDR2 FQNEAQ (reference sequence). The V segment lost 2 bases and the J segment 9 bases; nucleotides outside the gene matches: 4. The CDR3 covers 13 residues. This CDR3 reads CASSLSSGVTQYF. CDR3 in DNA: TGTGCCAGCAGCTTAAGTAGCGGGGTGACGCAGTATTTT.

This clonotype was found a few times. The chain uses TRBV4-1 and TRBJ1-5, with a possible D match to TRBD1 (6 bases). The CDR3 runs to 18 residues. Germline V gene sequence: CDR1 MGHRA, CDR2 YSYEKL. V was pared by 2 bases and J by 0 bases, with 17 bases between. The DNA of the CDR3 is TGCGCCAGCAGCCAATTCCAACCCGGGACACATAGCAATCAGCCCCAGCATTTT. It specifies CASSQFQPGTHSNQPQHF.

This clonotype was observed at least ten times. DNA for the CDR3: TGTGCCAGCAGCTTAATGGGAATGAACACTGAAGCTTTCTTT. Protein sequence: CASSLMGMNTEAFF. The chain recombines TRBV7-2 with TRBJ1-1; no firm D call. V shed 2 bases and J shed 0 bases, with 7 bases lying between them. This CDR3 is built from 14 residues. Looked up from germline, CDR1 is SGHTA and CDR2 is FQGNSA.

As to this clonotype: Compared with germline, one end of the junction differs, possibly owing to a read error. V usage is TRBV2 and J usage is TRBJ1-1; D is perhaps TRBD1 (5 bases). Germline CDR1 is SNHLY and CDR2 is FYNNEI. This CDR3 has 15 amino acids. The CDR3 sequence is CAGSEWRGGNTEAFF. The DNA of the CDR3 is TGTGCCGGCAGTGAATGGCGTGGGGGGAACACTGAAGCTTTCTTT.

This clonotype was detected ten times or more. The CDR3 region is CATSDRVAGELFF. CDR3 DNA: TGTGCCACCAGTGATCGCGTCGCCGGGGAGCTGTTTTTT. J is TRBJ2-2 and V is TRBV24-1; no clear D. Germline values: CDR1 KGHDR, CDR2 SFDVKD. V was pared by 3 bases and J by 6 bases, with 7 bases between. The CDR3 length is 13 residues.

Comments on this clonotype: One junction end does not reproduce the germline sequence, and a read error may be involved. V is TRBV19 and J is TRBJ2-1; 8 bases are a match to TRBD2. The germline V gene has CDR1 LNHDA and CDR2 SQIVND (reference sequence). The CDR3 runs to 16 residues. The CDR3 loop reads CACRGTAGESYNEQFF. The CDR3 DNA reads as TGTGCCTGTAGGGGCACAGCGGGAGAGTCCTACAATGAGCAGTTCTTC.

In this sample, this clonotype turned up many times. The rearrangement uses TRBV7-8 and TRBJ2-1; 12 nucleotides match TRBD2. CDR3 length equals 15 residues. Germline-derived CDR1 and CDR2 are SGHVS and FQNEAQ. The trim removed 4 bases at V and 9 bases at J, leaving 7 bases unmatched. CDR3 sequence reads: CASSSSSGGAGEQFF. The CDR3 nucleotides read TGTGCCAGCAGCTCATCTAGCGGGGGGGCCGGTGAGCAGTTCTTC.

This clonotype has just a few counts. This may be a read error: a much more frequent sequence differs by one nucleotide. The chain has TRBV28 and TRBJ2-5; D might be TRBD2 (6 bases). CDR3 length equals 11 residues. Per the germline V gene, CDR1 is MDHEN and CDR2 is SYDVKM. The CDR3 DNA is TGTGCCAGCAGTACCGGAGGGACCCAGCACTTC. The encoded protein is CASSTGGTQHF.

There are a few counts of this clonotype. The chain links TRBV9 to TRBJ2-3; the match to TRBD2 covers 8 bases. CDR3 length: 15 residues. Germline V gene data show CDR1 as SGDLS and CDR2 as YYNGEE. V gave up 6 bases and J gave up 4 bases; unmatched junction bases: 10. The CDR3: CASNGGGGGPDTQYF. DNA for the CDR3: TGTGCCAGCAACGGGGGGGGCGGGGGGCCAGATACGCAGTATTTT.

This clonotype was picked up a small number of times. A junction boundary mismatches the germline segment, possibly from a read error. V and J are TRBV5-4 and TRBJ2-7; 10 nucleotides line up with TRBD1. CDR3 size: 13 residues. Germline V CDR1 and CDR2: SGHNT, YYREEE (reference sequence). The DNA for the CDR3 is TGTGCCAGCAGCTACGGACAGGGGGGCGAGGAGTACTTC. It codes for CASSYGQGGEEYF.

This clonotype was seen more than once but under ten times. This chain connects TRBV29-1 to TRBJ1-1; D gene unclear. Germline values: CDR1 SQVTM, CDR2 ANQGSEA. V lost 5 bases and J 5 bases, leaving 12 bases between the germline ends. The CDR3 length is 12 residues. The CDR3 protein is CSVSEGMTEAFF. Here the CDR3 DNA reads TGCAGCGTTTCTGAAGGGATGACTGAAGCTTTCTTT.

This clonotype has only a few counts. V is TRBV27 and J is TRBJ2-7, with D perhaps matching TRBD1 (6 bases). Trimming took off 8 bases at V and 4 bases at J, with 15 bases between the two ends. In germline, CDR1 is MNHEY, CDR2 SMNVEV (reference sequence). This CDR3 is built from 13 residues. The CDR3: CASGQRDTYEQYF. The CDR3, as DNA: TGTGCCAGCGGCCAACGGGACACTTACGAGCAGTACTTC.

This clonotype appeared a single time. A much larger clone lies a single base off, so this may be a read error. V usage is TRBV4-3 and J usage is TRBJ2-3; D not certain. The length of the CDR3 is 15 residues. Germline V CDR1 and CDR2: LGHNA, YSLEER. CDR3 nucleotide sequence: TGCGCCAGCAGCCAAGATTTAATGAGCACAGATGCGCAGTATTTT. It encodes CASSQDLMSTDAQYF.

This clonotype was detected many times. The chain recombines TRBV27 with TRBJ1-6, with D possibly being TRBD1 (5 bases). Trimming left V 8 bases short and J 6 bases short, with 8 bases between. The CDR3 loop spans 12 amino acids. Germline loops: CDR1 MNHEY, CDR2 SMNVEV (reference sequence). CDR3 DNA sequence: TGTGCCAGCGGCAGGGCTAATTCACCCCTCCACTTT. This translates into CASGRANSPLHF.

This chain uses TRBV7-9 with TRBJ2-1; D unresolved. Germline values: CDR1 SEHNR, CDR2 FQNEAQ (reference sequence). The CDR3 is 14 residues long. The V gene lost 7 bases and the J gene lost 2 bases, with 12 bases spanning the gap. CDR3: CASNRVEAYNEQFF. The DNA for the CDR3 is TGTGCCAGCAACAGAGTAGAGGCCTACAATGAGCAGTTCTTC.

Points on this clonotype: One end of the junction is discordant with germline, which a read error may explain. The chain uses TRBV5-4 and TRBJ1-4; weak D call: TRBD1 (6 bases). Germline values: CDR1 SGHNT, CDR2 YYREEE (reference sequence). The CDR3 loop spans 17 amino acids. The CDR3 DNA reads TGTGCCAGCAGCTCCACAGGGTTCCTTGCAACTAATGAAAGACTGTTTTTT. This encodes CASSSTGFLATNERLFF.

This clonotype showed up many times. The V call is TRBV7-8, the J call TRBJ1-1, with D maybe TRBD1 (5 bases). The CDR3 is 14 residues long. Trimming removed 5 bases at V and 4 bases at J, with 14 bases between. Per germline, CDR1 SGHVS and CDR2 FQNEAQ. The CDR3 loop reads CASSQGVGITEAFF. The CDR3 bases are TGTGCCAGCAGCCAAGGGGTCGGAATCACTGAAGCTTTCTTT.

This clonotype was counted ten times or more. The chain combines TRBV7-9 with TRBJ2-2, with D hard to call. Trimming took 1 base from V and 6 from J, leaving 3 bases between them. CDR3 length: 12 amino acids. Germline V gene sequence: CDR1 SEHNR, CDR2 FQNEAQ (reference sequence). CDR3 coding DNA: TGTGCCAGCAGCTTAGACGCCGGGGAGCTGTTTTTT. This encodes CASSLDAGELFF.

The V and J genes are TRBV29-1 and TRBJ2-1, with a weak D call TRBD1 (7 bases). The V gene lost 7 bases and the J gene lost 8 bases, with 21 bases spanning the gap. In germline, CDR1 is SQVTM, CDR2 ANQGSEA. The length of the CDR3 is 14 residues. The CDR3 loop reads CSAEGSGGYDEQFF. Here the CDR3 DNA reads TGCAGCGCCGAGGGGTCAGGGGGGTACGATGAGCAGTTCTTC.

This clonotype was seen a few times. The DNA for the CDR3 is TGTGCCAGCAGCTTAGATCTGGGTCCCTACGAGCAGTACTTC. It encodes CASSLDLGPYEQYF. This chain joins TRBV11-2 and TRBJ2-7; D is unresolved. The CDR3 has 14 amino acids. CDR1 is SGHAT and CDR2 is FQNNGV in the germline V gene. Trimming left V 0 bases short and J 2 bases short, with 8 bases between.

This clonotype was seen only a few times. The rearrangement links TRBV7-9 to TRBJ1-1; no reliable D call. The germline V and J ends were trimmed by 1 base and 3 bases, with 6 bases remaining between them. Looked up from germline, CDR1 is SEHNR and CDR2 is FQNEAQ (reference sequence). This CDR3 region has 13 residues. CDR3 protein: CASSLGHYTEAFF. The CDR3 DNA is TGTGCCAGCAGCTTAGGGCATTACACTGAAGCTTTCTTT.